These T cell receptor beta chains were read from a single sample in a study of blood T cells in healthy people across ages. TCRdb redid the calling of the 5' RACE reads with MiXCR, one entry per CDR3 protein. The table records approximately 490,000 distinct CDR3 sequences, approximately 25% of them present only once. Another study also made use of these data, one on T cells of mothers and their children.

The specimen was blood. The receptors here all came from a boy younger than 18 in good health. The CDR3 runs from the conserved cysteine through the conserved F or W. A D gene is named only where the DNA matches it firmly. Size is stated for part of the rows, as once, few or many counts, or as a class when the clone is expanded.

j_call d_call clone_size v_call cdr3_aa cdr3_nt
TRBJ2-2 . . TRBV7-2 CASNRVLGDTGELFF TGTGCCAGCAACAGGGTTTTGGGGGACACCGGGGAGCTGTTTTTT
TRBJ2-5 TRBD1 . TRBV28 CASSQPGQGQETQCF TGTGCCAGCAGCCAACCGGGACAGGGGCAAGAGACCCAGTGCTTC
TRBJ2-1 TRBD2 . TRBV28 CASSTEIAGVYNEQFF TGTGCCAGCAGTACCGAGATAGCGGGAGTCTACAATGAGCAGTTCTTC
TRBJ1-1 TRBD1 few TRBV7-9 CASSPGQRNTEAFF TGTGCCAGCAGCCCGGGACAGAGGAACACTGAAGCTTTCTTT
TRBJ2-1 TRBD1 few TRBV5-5 CASSLGRGQGIDEQFF TGTGCCAGCAGCTTGGGACGCGGACAGGGAATCGATGAGCAGTTCTTC
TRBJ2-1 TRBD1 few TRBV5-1 CASSLEGASYNEQFF TGCGCCAGCAGCTTGGAGGGGGCCTCCTACAATGAGCAGTTCTTC
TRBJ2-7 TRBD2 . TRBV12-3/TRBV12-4 CASSFFTSGSNEQYF TGTGCCAGCAGTTTCTTCACTAGCGGGAGCAACGAGCAGTACTTC
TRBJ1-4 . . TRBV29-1 CSVKRRTNEKLFF TGCAGCGTTAAAAGGCGCACTAATGAAAAACTGTTTTTT
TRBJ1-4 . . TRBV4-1 CASSAGSHEKLFF TGCGCCAGCAGCGCGGGGTCGCATGAAAAACTGTTTTTT
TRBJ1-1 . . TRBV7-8 CASSSYSETTEAFF TGTGCCAGCAGTTCCTACTCGGAGACCACTGAAGCTTTCTTT
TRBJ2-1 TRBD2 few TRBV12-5 CASGLVLAGDYNEQFF TGTGCTAGTGGTTTGGTACTAGCGGGAGACTACAATGAGCAGTTCTTC
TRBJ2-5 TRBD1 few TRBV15 CATSRDTGAFETQYF TGTGCCACCAGCAGAGATACAGGGGCGTTTGAGACCCAGTACTTC
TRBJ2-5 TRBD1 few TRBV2 CASSEGTVQTQYF TGTGCCAGCAGTGAGGGGACAGTCCAGACCCAGTACTTC
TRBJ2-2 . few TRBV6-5 CASSYLRQGSGELFF TGTGCCAGCAGTTACCTCCGGCAGGGTTCCGGGGAGCTGTTTTTT